This TCR beta chain was sequenced in a study of blood T cell repertoires in COVID-19. Study summary: The analysed material was cDNA or gDNA that came from T cells, B-cell-depleted T cells, or PBMCs.

This clone was picked up a small number of times. The CDR3 loop spans 14 amino acids. The V and J ends lost 5 bases and 3 bases respectively, with 11 bases between them. In germline, CDR1 is SNHLY, CDR2 FYNNEI. Per the study methods: Nucleated cell counts were estimated from reference gene primer amplification. This table comes from immunoSEQ multiplex PCR, and its TCRdb copy is limited to in-frame clones, with some not included. The V and J calls and clone size come from that table; D and trimming were worked out from the DNA. The data show more than 200,000 clones, around four fifths seen once. Sequencing used peripheral blood. The source is a woman of 80 years or more with COVID-19, enrolled during active disease. The chain combines TRBV2 with TRBJ1-5; tentatively, D is TRBD1 (6 bases). The CDR3 DNA reads as TGTGCCAGCAGTCCGGACAGCAACAATCAGCCCCAGCATTTT. Amino acid sequence: CASSPDSNNQPQHF.